This T cell receptor beta chain was documented in a study of human T cells and chemical hapten exposure. Study details: Throughout a study of approximately 25 weeks, patients underwent weekly scalp administration of diphenylcyclopropenone doses.

This clonotype was recorded at least ten times. What it recognizes is unknown. Study-wide points: Expanded TCRs created a significantly greater count of big CDR3 similarity clusters than controls did. With regard to DPC sensitization, TCRs above 1 in 1000 frequency did not change.

The time point was: patch test 1, 2 weeks after DPC sensitization. Treatment: therapeutic diphenylcyclopropenone sensitization with weekly scalp DPC. MiXCR, run by TCRdb on the RACE reads, gives a single entry per CDR3 protein. The table includes about 380,000 distinct CDR3 sequences, about 4.4% detected once. CDR1 is LGHDT, CDR2 YNNKEL, per germline (reference sequence). V lost 1 base and J lost 1, with 13 bases in between. This CDR3 is 16 amino acids long. Here the sequenced sample was whole blood, taken in connection with sensitization to the hapten diphenylcyclopropenone (DPC). This chain uses TRBV3-1 with TRBJ2-5, with no clear D. The sequence was obtained from a woman aged 50 to 60 with alopecia areata. Some clones in this sample may be carry-over from other donors' samples. CDR3 protein: CASSQGLVGFQETQYF. The CDR3 DNA is TGTGCCAGCAGCCAAGGTCTGGTCGGGTTCCAAGAGACCCAGTACTTC.